Each of the 25 T cell receptor beta chains below was sequenced from the same sample in a study of blood T cell repertoires in COVID-19. Clones were read by immunoSEQ multiplex PCR, and TCRdb kept only the in-frame ones, dropping some. The sample holds some 220,000 clones, about 83% seen once. The sequencing input was peripheral blood. These receptors were obtained from a human donor in a cohort sampled during active COVID-19.

The rearrangement links TRBV30 to TRBJ2-5, with D uncertain. This CDR3 comprises 13 residues. The V end was cut by 0 bases, the J end by 2 bases, with 7 bases between. The V gene's germline CDR1 is GTSNPN and CDR2 SVGIG (reference sequence). The DNA for the CDR3 is TGTGCCTGGAGTGTTAGTAGTCAAGAGACCCAGTACTTC. Translated: CAWSVSSQETQYF.

This rearrangement joins TRBV28 to TRBJ2-7; 12 positions agree with TRBD2. CDR1 is MDHEN, CDR2 SYDVKM, per germline. There are 14 residues in the CDR3. J lost 7 bases, V lost 7 bases, and 8 bases had no gene match. The CDR3 protein is CASTNGLAGFEQYF. CDR3 bases: TGTGCCAGCACCAACGGACTAGCGGGATTTGAGCAGTACTTC.

In this sample, this clone turned up a few times. This chain uses TRBV11-2 with TRBJ1-3; 9 nucleotides match TRBD1. The trim removed 5 bases at V and 8 bases at J, leaving 7 bases unmatched. This CDR3 has 14 residues. Germline-derived CDR1 and CDR2 are SGHAT and FQNNGV. CDR3 in DNA: TGTGCCAGCAGCGCCCGGGACAGGGCAGACACCATATATTTT. Translating gives CASSARDRADTIYF.

This clone was detected once. The V gene is TRBV10-3, the J gene TRBJ1-5; D gene uncertain. The CDR3 is 14 residues long. Germline lookup yields CDR1 ENHRY and CDR2 SYGVKD. V shed 6 bases and J shed 4 bases, with 13 bases lying between them. The CDR3: CAISFEGGNQPQHF. The DNA for the CDR3 is TGTGCCATCAGCTTCGAGGGAGGGAATCAGCCCCAGCATTTT.

This chain connects TRBV27 to TRBJ1-1; D remains unclear. The CDR3 consists of 12 residues. Trimming cost V 3 bases and J 12 bases, with 14 bases left between them. Germline V gene lookup returns CDR1 MNHEY and CDR2 SMNVEV (reference sequence). CDR3 in amino acids: CASSFPRERPFF. CDR3 sequence (DNA): TGTGCCAGCAGTTTCCCCCGAGAGAGGCCTTTCTTT.

The chain joins TRBV19 to TRBJ2-5; weak D call: TRBD2 (6 bases). The germline V gene encodes CDR1 LNHDA and CDR2 SQIVND (reference sequence). Trimming left V 5 bases short and J 5 bases short, with 12 bases between. The CDR3 contains 13 residues. CDR3: CASSDGGQETQYF. CDR3 sequence (DNA): TGTGCCAGTAGTGACGGGGGTCAGGAGACCCAGTACTTC.

This chain joins TRBV4-1 and TRBJ1-2, with D possibly being TRBD1 (5 bases). CDR3 length: 12 residues. Germline V gene lookup returns CDR1 MGHRA and CDR2 YSYEKL. V was pared by 2 bases and J by 8 bases, with 9 bases between. In DNA form, the CDR3 reads TGCGCCAGCAGCCAATGGGGGGGAGGCTACACCTTC. It codes for CASSQWGGGYTF.

The chain links TRBV19 to TRBJ2-7, with D maybe TRBD1 (5 bases). Germline loops: CDR1 LNHDA, CDR2 SQIVND (reference sequence). The CDR3 sequence is 15 residues long. The V gene lost 4 bases and the J gene lost 4 bases, with 17 bases spanning the gap. The CDR3 sequence is CASSNPQAKGYEQYF. The CDR3 bases are TGTGCCAGTAGTAACCCACAGGCTAAGGGATACGAGCAGTACTTC.

Only a few counts were recorded for this clone. This chain uses TRBV3-1 (or the pseudogene TRBV3-2) with TRBJ1-5; TRBD1 agrees at 7 bases. Germline-derived CDR1 and CDR2 are LGHDT and YNNKEL (reference sequence). The CDR3 extends over 14 amino acids. The V and J ends lost 4 bases and 7 bases, in that order; junction bases with no gene match: 7. The CDR3 sequence: CASSPYRGWQPQHF. The CDR3 region has the DNA TGTGCCAGCAGCCCGTACAGGGGATGGCAGCCCCAGCATTTT.

The chain couples TRBV9 to TRBJ2-2; D is perhaps TRBD2 (5 bases). The CDR3 consists of 16 residues. The germline V and J ends were trimmed by 0 bases and 0 bases, with 9 bases remaining between them. The germline V gene encodes CDR1 SGDLS and CDR2 YYNGEE. The CDR3 DNA reads TGTGCCAGCAGCGTAGAGAACGGGGCGAACACCGGGGAGCTGTTTTTT. The encoded protein is CASSVENGANTGELFF.

The V gene is TRBV10-1, the J gene TRBJ2-3; 7 bases line up with TRBD2. Germline trimming cut 0 bases from V and 3 bases from J; bases unmatched to any gene: 6. Germline assignment: CDR1 WNHNN and CDR2 SYGVQD (reference sequence). This CDR3 comprises 16 residues. Written as DNA, the CDR3 is TGCGCCAGCAGTGAGTCCGCGGGAGCCGAGACAGATACGCAGTATTTT. It translates to CASSESAGAETDTQYF.

This clone is a singleton in its sample. The chain combines TRBV2 with TRBJ2-3; 9 bases map to TRBD1. Germline assignment: CDR1 SNHLY and CDR2 FYNNEI. The CDR3 spans 14 residues. V was pared by 9 bases and J by 0 bases, with 4 bases of the junction left unmatched. The DNA of the CDR3 is TGTGCCAGACAGGGGGCGTTAAGCACAGATACGCAGTATTTT. It encodes CARQGALSTDTQYF.

The chain is built from TRBV2 and TRBJ1-6; D is ambiguous. The CDR3 runs 16 residues. Trimming cost V 6 bases and J 7 bases, with 19 bases left between them. Germline V lookup: CDR1 SNHLY, CDR2 FYNNEI. The DNA of the CDR3 is TGTGCCAGCAGATCGGGAGTAGCGTATGAAAATTCACCCCTCCACTTT. This gives the protein CASRSGVAYENSPLHF.

The chain employs TRBV6-5 and TRBJ1-3, with a weak D call TRBD1 (6 bases). The CDR3 length is 14 residues. Germline CDR1 reads MNHEY; CDR2 reads SVGAGI. V lost 6 bases to trimming and J lost 3 bases, with 12 bases between them. CDR3 sequence reads: CASRGGQSGNTIYF. The DNA for the CDR3 is TGTGCCAGCAGGGGGGGGCAGAGTGGAAACACCATATATTTT.

This chain links TRBV11-1 with TRBJ1-1; 8 bases fit TRBD1. The CDR3 consists of 15 residues. CDR1 and CDR2 from the germline V gene are SGHAT and FQDESV (reference sequence). Trimming removed 4 bases from V and 4 bases from J; junction bases left unmatched: 8. CDR3 region: CASSSDRGEGTEAFF. The CDR3 DNA follows: TGTGCCAGCAGCTCCGACAGGGGCGAAGGCACTGAAGCTTTCTTT.

The chain carries TRBV2 and TRBJ2-1; TRBD1 aligns across 9 bases. Germline lookup yields CDR1 SNHLY and CDR2 FYNNEI. With V trimmed by 4 bases and J by 5 bases, 6 bases remained unmatched. This CDR3 region has 15 residues. For the CDR3, the DNA is TGTGCCAGCAGTGGCGGGACAGGGTACCACAATGAGCAGTTCTTC. Translating gives CASSGGTGYHNEQFF.

As to this clone: A read error may be the cause here, since a much bigger clone is one base away. The same CDR3 is also encoded by other DNA sequences in this sample. The V gene is TRBV6-5, the J gene TRBJ1-1, with D possibly TRBD1 on 6 matching bases. The CDR3 is 14 residues long. V was trimmed by 2 bases and J by 1 base, leaving 8 bases between them. Germline CDR1 reads MNHEY; CDR2 reads SVGAGI. CDR3 in amino acids: CASSYGRGNTEAFF. CDR3 DNA sequence: TGTGCCAGCAGTTACGGCAGGGGGAACACTGAAGCTTTCTTT.

The chain links TRBV15 to TRBJ2-7; 9 bases line up with TRBD2. The CDR3 covers 17 residues. The germline gives CDR1 LNHNV, CDR2 YYDKDF (reference sequence). V shed 0 bases, J shed 2 bases, and the junction held 8 bases outside the gene matches. In DNA form, the CDR3 reads TGTGCCACCAGCAGAGATCGAACTAGCGGGCTGCCCTACGAGCAGTACTTC. Amino acid sequence: CATSRDRTSGLPYEQYF.

The gene calls are TRBV4-2 and TRBJ2-7, with 10 bases matching TRBD2. The CDR3 is made up of 16 amino acids. Germline V lookup: CDR1 LGHNA, CDR2 YNFKEQ. V was pared by 4 bases and J by 5 bases, with 11 bases of the junction left unmatched. Here the CDR3 reads CASSRPPSGSKDEQYF. CDR3 DNA sequence: TGTGCCAGCAGCCGACCCCCTAGCGGGAGTAAAGACGAGCAGTACTTC.

The chain is built from TRBV19 and TRBJ1-2; 10 nucleotides agree with TRBD1. This CDR3 comprises 13 residues. Per germline, CDR1 LNHDA and CDR2 SQIVND (reference sequence). Trimming cost V 8 bases and J 6 bases; bases outside gene matches: 6. DNA for the CDR3: TGTGCCAGTCTTAGGGGACAGGGGAATGGCTACACCTTC. Amino acids: CASLRGQGNGYTF. The full variable domain, its missing parts supplied by reference TRBV19 and TRBJ1-2, is DGGITQSPKYLFRKEGQNVTLSCEQNLNHDAMYWYRQDPGQGLRLIYYSQIVNDFQKGDIAEGYSVSREKKESFPLTVTSAQKNPTAFYLCASLRGQGNGYTFGSGTRLTVV.

This rearrangement joins TRBV5-5 to TRBJ2-7; 9 nucleotides agree with TRBD1. V gave up 4 bases and J gave up 4 bases; unmatched junction bases: 12. Germline V gene lookup returns CDR1 SGHKS and CDR2 YYEKEE (reference sequence). This CDR3 is built from 16 residues. CDR3 in amino acids: CASSPRDRVPLYEQYF. In nucleotides, the CDR3 is TGTGCCAGCAGCCCCCGGGACAGGGTACCCCTATACGAGCAGTACTTC.

The rearrangement joins TRBV3-1 (or the pseudogene TRBV3-2) to TRBJ2-7, with TRBD2 matching 16 bases. The V gene end was trimmed by 4 bases and the J gene end by 6 bases; junction bases not matched to a gene: 9. This CDR3 region has 17 residues. Germline V CDR1 and CDR2: LGHDT, YNNKEL (reference sequence). CDR3 bases: TGTGCCAGCAGCCCGACCGGGACTAGCGGGAGGGCCGGCGAGCAGTACTTC. Amino acid sequence: CASSPTGTSGRAGEQYF.

The J gene is TRBJ2-1, the V gene TRBV5-8; a weak D match, TRBD2 (7 bases). The CDR3 runs to 18 residues. V was cut by 2 bases and J by 1 base, with 19 bases left in between. Germline V CDR1 and CDR2: SGHTS, YDEGEE. The CDR3 reads CASSFLMGRGPSYNEQFF. For the CDR3, the DNA is TGTGCCAGCAGCTTCCTAATGGGGCGGGGGCCTTCCTACAATGAGCAGTTCTTC.

This clone has a handful of counts. The genes are TRBV28 and TRBJ1-2, with 10 positions matching TRBD1. Germline assignment: CDR1 MDHEN and CDR2 SYDVKM. The CDR3 consists of 14 residues. After removal of 4 bases from V and 6 bases from J, the junction contained 5 bases not matched to a gene. CDR3 in amino acids: CASSSYGTGDGYTF. The DNA for the CDR3 is TGTGCCAGCAGTTCCTATGGGACAGGGGATGGCTACACCTTC.

The gene calls are TRBV24-1 and TRBJ2-5; TRBD2 aligns across 14 bases. Trimming removed 7 bases from V and 5 bases from J; junction bases left unmatched: 11. The CDR3 sequence is 17 residues long. Germline CDR1 KGHDR, CDR2 SFDVKD. The CDR3 nucleotides are TGTGCCACCAGCTCGACTAGCGGGAGGGCCAGGTCTGAGACCCAGTACTTC. Encoded protein: CATSSTSGRARSETQYF.